The present entry profiles one T cell receptor (beta chain) with its context. Its antigen is unknown. The CDR3 spans 18 residues. The germline V gene has CDR1 ENHRY and CDR2 SYGVKD. Trimming pared 7 bases from V and 4 bases from J, leaving 23 bases between. Vbeta (60) and Jbeta (13) primers were used in the PCR. The protocol was immunoSEQ multiplex PCR, while the TCRdb copy is restricted to in-frame clones and leaves out a portion. The table lists about 110,000 clones, 82% of them singletons. The sample comes from a study of cytomegalovirus exposure and HLA in healthy donors. Study-wide background: There were fewer than 500 genotyped donors. Of these, roughly 86% fell in the genetic ancestry cluster associated with self-reported Caucasian donors.

Study-level findings and limits: Immune exposure information comprised only CMV serostatus. In a later analysis, common viral pathogens appeared linked to several of the most significant clusters. According to the study, about 180 TCR beta chains were cytomegalovirus-associated.

This TCR came from a man aged 25-45 years in good health and CMV-seropositive. The chain links TRBV10-3 to TRBJ2-6; D perhaps matches TRBD2 (5 bases). The sequenced sample consisted of PBMCs. The CDR3: CAINDPGLPLEGANVLTF. CDR3 sequence (DNA): TGTGCCATCAATGACCCTGGACTGCCTCTGGAAGGGGCCAACGTCCTGACTTTC.